The 10 T cell receptor beta chains given below trace back to one sample, sequenced in a study of regulatory dendritic cells for organ transplantation. The repertoire was sequenced with immunoSEQ multiplex PCR; TCRdb's copy has only in-frame clones and lacks some. This table has about 20,000 clones, 80% to 90% appearing once. These receptors lack a known antigen. Sorted subsets were CFSE-labeled and cultured approximately 5 days with allogeneic dendritic cells. Sequencing was done on a sample of naive CD4+ T cells from blood cultured with regulatory dendritic cells. Subset given: CD45RA+ naive T cells. The source is a human donor in good health.

The sample holds one count of this clone. V is TRBV5-1 and J is TRBJ2-7; D is perhaps TRBD2 (6 bases). CDR3 length equals 14 residues. V lost 4 bases and J 3 bases, leaving 14 bases between the germline ends. Germline lookup yields CDR1 SGHRS and CDR2 YFSETQ. The chain's CDR3 is CASSVRDLNYEQYF. The CDR3 nucleotides read TGCGCCAGCAGCGTACGGGACTTGAACTACGAGCAGTACTTC.

CDR3 nucleotide sequence: TGCGCCAGCAACGCTACAGGGTTGTCTTCACCCCTCCACTTT. Its protein product is CASNATGLSSPLHF. The rearrangement uses TRBV23-1 and TRBJ1-6, with a possible D match to TRBD1 (6 bases). TRBV23-1 is classed as an ORF, of uncertain function. The CDR3 runs to 14 residues. Trimming pared 7 bases from V and 9 bases from J, leaving 16 bases between.

The rearrangement joins TRBV11-1 to TRBJ2-7; 8 bases are shared with TRBD2. Germline V lookup: CDR1 SGHAT, CDR2 FQDESV (reference sequence). The J segment lost 1 base and the V segment lost 1 base, leaving 6 bases of the junction unmatched. The CDR3 spans 16 residues. This CDR3 reads CASSLVPGGPSYEQYF. The CDR3, as DNA: TGTGCCAGCAGCTTAGTCCCGGGAGGGCCTTCCTACGAGCAGTACTTC.

This clone has a handful of counts. This same CDR3 is encoded by further DNA sequences in the sample. The chain carries TRBV19 and TRBJ1-5; D perhaps matches TRBD1 (6 bases). The CDR3 runs to 14 residues. V shed 0 bases and J shed 5 bases, with 8 bases lying between them. Per the germline V gene, CDR1 is LNHDA and CDR2 is SQIVND (reference sequence). This CDR3 is CASSIDRGYQPQHF. CDR3 nucleotide sequence: TGTGCCAGTAGTATAGACAGGGGCTATCAGCCCCAGCATTTT. The variable domain in full, with the rest retrieved from reference TRBV19 and TRBJ1-5, is DGGITQSPKYLFRKEGQNVTLSCEQNLNHDAMYWYRQDPGQGLRLIYYSQIVNDFQKGDIAEGYSVSREKKESFPLTVTSAQKNPTAFYLCASSIDRGYQPQHFGDGTRLSIL.

The chain has TRBV6-5 and TRBJ1-3, with D unclear. V gave up 6 bases and J gave up 0 bases, with 6 bases separating them. The CDR3 totals 13 residues. The germline V gene encodes CDR1 MNHEY and CDR2 SVGAGI. The CDR3 sequence is CASRSISGNTIYF. The CDR3 region has the DNA TGTGCCAGCAGATCGATCTCTGGAAACACCATATATTTT.

This sequence joins TRBV18 and TRBJ1-1; D perhaps matches TRBD1 (5 bases). This CDR3 spans 13 amino acids. The V gene's germline CDR1 is KGHSH and CDR2 LQKENI. Trimming removed 3 bases from V and 11 bases from J, with 16 bases in between. CDR3 region: CASSPGLAGYAFF. In DNA form, the CDR3 reads TGTGCCAGCTCACCGGGTCTTGCAGGGTATGCTTTCTTT.

The chain links TRBV5-1 to TRBJ2-3, with D hard to call. The CDR3 is 16 amino acids. From germline, CDR1 is SGHRS and CDR2 YFSETQ. V gave up 4 bases and J gave up 1 base, with 16 bases separating them. CDR3 protein: CASSPSPAQRTDTQYF. The CDR3 DNA is TGCGCCAGCAGCCCCTCGCCGGCACAGCGCACAGATACGCAGTATTTT.

The rearrangement joins TRBV4-3 to TRBJ1-2, with TRBD1 as a possible D gene (6 bases). The germline CDR1 and CDR2 sequences are LGHNA and YSLEER. The CDR3 sequence is 19 residues long. The germline V and J ends were trimmed by 0 bases and 1 base, with 21 bases remaining between them. The CDR3 DNA is TGCGCCAGCAGCCAAGATGTAGGGGGAGATTTCTACCTTAACTATGGCTACACCTTC. Protein sequence: CASSQDVGGDFYLNYGYTF.

The genes are TRBV11-2 and TRBJ2-5, with D perhaps TRBD1 (5 bases). From germline, CDR1 is SGHAT and CDR2 FQNNGV. The CDR3 is made up of 11 amino acids. The CDR3 protein is CAAGSQETQYF. CDR3 sequence (DNA): TGTGCTGCAGGGTCCCAAGAGACCCAGTACTTC.

The chain joins TRBV2 to TRBJ2-3; 14 nucleotides align to TRBD2. Germline CDR1 reads SNHLY; CDR2 reads FYNNEI. The CDR3 sequence is 14 residues long. The junction had 4 bases not matched to a gene; V was cut back by 10 bases and J by 4 bases. The DNA of the CDR3 is TGTGCCAACAGACTAGCGGGGGGGCCAGATACGCAGTATTTT. Its protein is CANRLAGGPDTQYF. Full variable domain (rest looked up from reference TRBV2 and TRBJ2-3): EPEVTQTPSHQVTQMGQEVILRCVPISNHLYFYWYRQILGQKVEFLVSFYNNEISEKSEIFDDQFSVERPDGSNFTLKIRSTKLEDSAMYFCANRLAGGPDTQYFGPGTRLTVL.